These T cell receptor beta chains were read from a single sample in a study of response to subunit inactivated influenza vaccine. From the RT-PCR reads, TCRdb called clonotypes with MiXCR, one entry per CDR3 protein. The sample carries around 490,000 distinct CDR3 sequences, approximately 7.7% recorded once. The sequences come from PBMCs from blood, collected roughly 24 months after vaccination. Source of these receptors: a man aged 50 to 75 who received an inactivated influenza vaccine. Both conserved end residues are part of each CDR3. A D gene is named only where the DNA matches it firmly. The size entry is marked missing in some rows and otherwise reads once, few, many or a size class.

many	NA	TRBV2	TRBJ2-7	CASCGETGSPYEQYF	TGTGCCAGCTGTGGGGAGACAGGTTCACCCTACGAGCAGTACTTC
many	NA	TRBV5-5	TRBJ1-3	CASSPAAGRASGNTIYF	TGTGCCAGCAGCCCGGCGGCGGGCCGGGCGAGTGGAAACACCATATATTTT
NA	TRBD1	TRBV7-3	TRBJ2-2	CASSPYRDRGTGELFF	TGTGCCAGCAGCCCTTACCGGGACAGGGGAACCGGGGAGCTGTTTTTT
many	TRBD2	TRBV20-1	TRBJ2-3	CSARRASGVSTDTQYF	TGCAGTGCTAGACGGGCTAGCGGGGTTAGCACAGATACGCAGTATTTT
many	NA	TRBV29-1	TRBJ2-3	CSVQGYSTDTQYF	TGCAGCGTCCAGGGGTATAGCACAGATACGCAGTATTTT
few	TRBD2	TRBV4-2	TRBJ2-3	CASSPDGSAGTSDLEGETDTQYF	TGTGCCAGCAGCCCGGACGGATCGGCCGGGACTAGCGACTTAGAGGGGGAGACAGATACGCAGTATTTT
NA	NA	TRBV20-1	TRBJ1-2	CRLGTGANYGYTF	TGCAGACTTGGAACAGGAGCTAACTATGGCTACACCTTC
NA	TRBD1	TRBV11-2	TRBJ2-5	CASSPRLSGQGSETQYF	TGTGCCAGCAGCCCGAGGTTATCGGGACAGGGGTCGGAGACCCAGTACTTC
NA	TRBD1	TRBV7-9	TRBJ1-4	CASSPHGTGDEKLFF	TGTGCCAGCAGCCCACATGGGACAGGGGATGAAAAACTGTTTTTT
NA	NA	TRBV5-1	TRBJ1-1	CASRVGQNTEAFF	TGCGCCAGCAGGGTAGGGCAAAACACTGAAGCTTTCTTT
NA	NA	TRBV7-9	TRBJ2-2	CASSLVLTGELFF	TGTGCCAGCAGCTTAGTTCTCACCGGGGAGCTGTTTTTT
few	NA	TRBV12-3/TRBV12-4	TRBJ2-5	CASSLKSFQETQYF	TGTGCCAGCAGTTTAAAGTCATTCCAAGAGACCCAGTACTTC
few	NA	TRBV20-1	TRBJ2-5	CSAQVTGEETQYF	TGCAGTGCTCAGGTGACCGGCGAAGAGACCCAGTACTTC
few	NA	TRBV7-6	TRBJ2-7	CARYLDRPNSYEQYF	TGTGCCAGGTACCTCGACAGGCCGAACTCCTACGAGCAGTACTTC
NA	NA	TRBV7-2	TRBJ2-2	CASSLIMSPNTGELFF	TGTGCCAGCAGCTTAATAATGTCACCCAACACCGGGGAGCTGTTTTTT
NA	TRBD1	TRBV5-1	TRBJ2-1	CASSLENRGSYNEQFF	TGCGCCAGCAGCTTGGAAAACAGGGGATCCTACAATGAGCAGTTCTTC
NA	NA	TRBV30	TRBJ2-3	CAWSESLTGTQYF	TGTGCCTGGAGTGAGAGTCTGACCGGGACGCAGTATTTT